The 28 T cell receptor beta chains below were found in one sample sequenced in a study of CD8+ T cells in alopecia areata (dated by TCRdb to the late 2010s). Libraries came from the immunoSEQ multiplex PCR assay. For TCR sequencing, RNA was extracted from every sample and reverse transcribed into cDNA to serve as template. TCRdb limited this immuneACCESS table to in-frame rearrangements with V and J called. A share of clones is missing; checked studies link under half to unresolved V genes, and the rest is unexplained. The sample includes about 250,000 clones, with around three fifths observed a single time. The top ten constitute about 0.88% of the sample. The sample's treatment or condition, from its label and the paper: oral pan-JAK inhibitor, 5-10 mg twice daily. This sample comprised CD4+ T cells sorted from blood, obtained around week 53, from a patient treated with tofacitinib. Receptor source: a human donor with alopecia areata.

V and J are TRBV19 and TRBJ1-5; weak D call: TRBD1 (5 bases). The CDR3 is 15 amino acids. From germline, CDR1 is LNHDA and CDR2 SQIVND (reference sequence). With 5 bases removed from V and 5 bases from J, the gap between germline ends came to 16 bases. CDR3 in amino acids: CASSYGRGGDQPQHF. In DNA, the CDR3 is TGTGCCAGTAGTTATGGGAGGGGCGGCGATCAGCCCCAGCATTTT.

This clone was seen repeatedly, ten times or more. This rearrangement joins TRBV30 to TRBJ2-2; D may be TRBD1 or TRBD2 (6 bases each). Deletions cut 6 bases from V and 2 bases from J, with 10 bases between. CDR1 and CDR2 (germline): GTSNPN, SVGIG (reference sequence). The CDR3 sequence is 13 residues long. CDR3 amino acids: CACGGRNTGELFF. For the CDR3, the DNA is TGTGCCTGCGGGGGCCGTAACACCGGGGAGCTGTTTTTT.

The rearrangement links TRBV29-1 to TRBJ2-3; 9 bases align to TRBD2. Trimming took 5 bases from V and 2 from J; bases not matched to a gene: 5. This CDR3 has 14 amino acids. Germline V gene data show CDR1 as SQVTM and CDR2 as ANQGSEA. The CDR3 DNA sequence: TGCAGCGTTAACCCGGGACTAGCCACAGATACGCAGTATTTT. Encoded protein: CSVNPGLATDTQYF.

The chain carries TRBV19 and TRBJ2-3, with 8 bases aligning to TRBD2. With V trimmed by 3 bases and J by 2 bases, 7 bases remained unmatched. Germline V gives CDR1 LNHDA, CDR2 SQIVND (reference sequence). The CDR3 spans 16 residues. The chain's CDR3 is CASSMLLAAPTDTQYF. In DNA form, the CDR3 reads TGTGCCAGTAGTATGTTACTAGCGGCCCCCACAGATACGCAGTATTTT.

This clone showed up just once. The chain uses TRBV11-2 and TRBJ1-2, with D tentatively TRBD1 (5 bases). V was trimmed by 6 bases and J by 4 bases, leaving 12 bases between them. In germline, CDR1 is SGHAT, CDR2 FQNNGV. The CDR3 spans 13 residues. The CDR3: CASRGLGAYGYTF. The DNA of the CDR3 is TGTGCCAGCAGAGGACTAGGGGCCTATGGCTACACCTTC.

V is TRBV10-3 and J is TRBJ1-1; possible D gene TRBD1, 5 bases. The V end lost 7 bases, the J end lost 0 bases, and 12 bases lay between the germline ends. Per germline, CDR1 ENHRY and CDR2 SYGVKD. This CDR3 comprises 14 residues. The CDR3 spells CAIKDGTLNTEAFF. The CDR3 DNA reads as TGTGCCATCAAAGATGGGACCTTGAACACTGAAGCTTTCTTT.

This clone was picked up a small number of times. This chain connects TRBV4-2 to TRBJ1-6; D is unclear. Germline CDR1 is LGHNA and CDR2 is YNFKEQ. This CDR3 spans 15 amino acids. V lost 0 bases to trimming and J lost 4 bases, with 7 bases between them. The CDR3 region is CASSQEEGYNSPLHF. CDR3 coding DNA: TGTGCCAGCAGCCAAGAAGAGGGTTATAATTCACCCCTCCACTTT.

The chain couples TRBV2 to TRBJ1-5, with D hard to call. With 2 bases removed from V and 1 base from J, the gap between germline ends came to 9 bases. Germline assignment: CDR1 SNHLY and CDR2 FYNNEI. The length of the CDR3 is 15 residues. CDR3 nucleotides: TGTGCCAGCAGTGAATCCGGAGGAAGCAATCAGCCCCAGCATTTT. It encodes CASSESGGSNQPQHF.

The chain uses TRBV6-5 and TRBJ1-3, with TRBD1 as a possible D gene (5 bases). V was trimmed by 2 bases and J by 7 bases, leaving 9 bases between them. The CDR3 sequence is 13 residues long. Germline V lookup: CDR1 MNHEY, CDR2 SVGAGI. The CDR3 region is CASSYAQANTIYF. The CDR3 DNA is TGTGCCAGCAGTTACGCACAGGCGAACACCATATATTTT.

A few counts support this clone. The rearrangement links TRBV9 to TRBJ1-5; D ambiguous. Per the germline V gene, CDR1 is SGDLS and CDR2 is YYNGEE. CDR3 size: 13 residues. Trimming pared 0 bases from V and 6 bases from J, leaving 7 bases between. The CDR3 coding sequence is TGTGCCAGCAGCGTAGAAGGGTTTCAGCCCCAGCATTTT. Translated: CASSVEGFQPQHF. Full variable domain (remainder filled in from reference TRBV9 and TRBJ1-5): DSGVTQTPKHLITATGQRVTLRCSPRSGDLSVYWYQQSLDQGLQFLIQYYNGEERAKGNILERFSAQQFPDLHSELNLSSLELGDSALYFCASSVEGFQPQHFGDGTRLSIL.

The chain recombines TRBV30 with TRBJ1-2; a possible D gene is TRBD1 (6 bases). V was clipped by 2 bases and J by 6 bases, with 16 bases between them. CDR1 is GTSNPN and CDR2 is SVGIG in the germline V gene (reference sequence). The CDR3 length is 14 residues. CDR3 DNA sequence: TGTGCCTGGAGTCGCGCCGGGGGCTCGCATGGCTACACCTTC. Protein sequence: CAWSRAGGSHGYTF.

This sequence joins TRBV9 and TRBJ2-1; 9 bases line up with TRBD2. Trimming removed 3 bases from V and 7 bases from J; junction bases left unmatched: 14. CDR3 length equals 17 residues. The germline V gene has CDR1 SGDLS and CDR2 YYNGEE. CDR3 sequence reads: CASSAYPYGGGVNEQFF. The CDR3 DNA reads TGTGCCAGCAGCGCATACCCCTATGGCGGGGGGGTGAATGAGCAGTTCTTC.

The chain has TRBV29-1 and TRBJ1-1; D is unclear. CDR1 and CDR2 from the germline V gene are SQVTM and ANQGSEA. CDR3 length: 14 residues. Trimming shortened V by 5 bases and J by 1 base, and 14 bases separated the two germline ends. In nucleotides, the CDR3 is TGCAGCGTTCGGTTGCGGAAACAGAACACTGAAGCTTTCTTT. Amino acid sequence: CSVRLRKQNTEAFF.

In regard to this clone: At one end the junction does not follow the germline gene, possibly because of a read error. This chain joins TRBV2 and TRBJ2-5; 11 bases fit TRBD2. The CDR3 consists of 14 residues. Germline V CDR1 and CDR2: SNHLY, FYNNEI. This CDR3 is CASSLSSGGGTQYF. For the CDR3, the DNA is TGTGCCAGCAGTCTGAGTAGCGGGGGGGGGACCCAATACTTC.

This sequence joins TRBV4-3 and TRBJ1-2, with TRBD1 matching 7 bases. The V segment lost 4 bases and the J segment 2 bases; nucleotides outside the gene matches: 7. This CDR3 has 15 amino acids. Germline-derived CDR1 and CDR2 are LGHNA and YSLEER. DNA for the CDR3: TGCGCCAGCAGCCGCGACGGGACAGCGAACTATGGCTACACCTTC. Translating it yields CASSRDGTANYGYTF.

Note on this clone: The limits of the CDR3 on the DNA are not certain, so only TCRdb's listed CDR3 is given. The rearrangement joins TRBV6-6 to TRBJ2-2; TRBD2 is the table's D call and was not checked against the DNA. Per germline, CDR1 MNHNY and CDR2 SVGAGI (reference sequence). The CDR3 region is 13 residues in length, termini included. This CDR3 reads CASSSSNTGELFF.

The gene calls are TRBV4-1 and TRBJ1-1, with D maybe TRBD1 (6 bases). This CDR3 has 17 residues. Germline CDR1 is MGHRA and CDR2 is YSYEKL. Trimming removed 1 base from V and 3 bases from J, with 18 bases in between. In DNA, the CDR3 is TGCGCCAGCAGCCAAGCAGTTTCACCACAGGGCGACACTGAAGCTTTCTTT. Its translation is CASSQAVSPQGDTEAFF.

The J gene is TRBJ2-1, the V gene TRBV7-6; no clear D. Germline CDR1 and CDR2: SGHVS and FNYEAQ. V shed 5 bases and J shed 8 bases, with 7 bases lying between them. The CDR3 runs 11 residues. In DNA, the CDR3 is TGTGCCAGCAGCCCCGGCTATGAGCAGTTCTTC. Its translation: CASSPGYEQFF.

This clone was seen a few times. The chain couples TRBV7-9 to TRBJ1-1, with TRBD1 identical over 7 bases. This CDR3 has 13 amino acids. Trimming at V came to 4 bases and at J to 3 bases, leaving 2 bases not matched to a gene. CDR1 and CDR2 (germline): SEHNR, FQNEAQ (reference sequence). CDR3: CASSYTGDTEAFF. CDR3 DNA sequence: TGTGCCAGCAGCTACACAGGGGACACTGAAGCTTTCTTT.

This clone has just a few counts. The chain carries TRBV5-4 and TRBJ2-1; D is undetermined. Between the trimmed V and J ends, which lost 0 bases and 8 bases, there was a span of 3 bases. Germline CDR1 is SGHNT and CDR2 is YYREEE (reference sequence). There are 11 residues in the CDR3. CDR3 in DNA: TGTGCCAGCAGCTTGGACCATGAGCAGTTCTTC. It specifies CASSLDHEQFF.

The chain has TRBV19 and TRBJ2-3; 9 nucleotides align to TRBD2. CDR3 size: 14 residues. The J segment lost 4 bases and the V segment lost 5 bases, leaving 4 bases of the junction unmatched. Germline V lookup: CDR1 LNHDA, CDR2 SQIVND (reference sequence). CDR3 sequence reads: CASSRGGVSDTQYF. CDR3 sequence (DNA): TGTGCCAGTAGTCGCGGGGGGGTATCAGATACGCAGTATTTT.

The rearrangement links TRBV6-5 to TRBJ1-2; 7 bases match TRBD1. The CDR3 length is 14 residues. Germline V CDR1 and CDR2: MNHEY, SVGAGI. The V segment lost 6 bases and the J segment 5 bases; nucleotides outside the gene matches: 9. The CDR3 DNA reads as TGTGCCAGCAGCCCCGGGACAGCGAATTATGGCTACACCTTC. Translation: CASSPGTANYGYTF.

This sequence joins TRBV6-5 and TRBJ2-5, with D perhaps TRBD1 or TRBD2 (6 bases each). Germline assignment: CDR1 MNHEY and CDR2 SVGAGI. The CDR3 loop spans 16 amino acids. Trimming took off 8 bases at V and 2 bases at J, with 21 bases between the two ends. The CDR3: CASRSLGAGTQETQYF. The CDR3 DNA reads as TGTGCCAGCCGTTCTCTTGGGGCGGGGACACAAGAGACCCAGTACTTC.

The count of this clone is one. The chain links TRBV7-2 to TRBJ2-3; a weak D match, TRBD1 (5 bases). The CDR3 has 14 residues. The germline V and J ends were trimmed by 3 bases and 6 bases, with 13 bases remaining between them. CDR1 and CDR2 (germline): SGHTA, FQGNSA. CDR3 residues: CASSLGLVWDTQYF. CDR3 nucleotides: TGTGCCAGCAGCTTGGGGCTAGTTTGGGATACGCAGTATTTT. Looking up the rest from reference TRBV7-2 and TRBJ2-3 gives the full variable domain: GAGVSQSPSNKVTEKGKDVELRCDPISGHTALYWYRQSLGQGLEFLIYFQGNSAPDKSGLPSDRFSAERTGGSVSTLTIQRTQQEDSAVYLCASSLGLVWDTQYFGPGTRLTVL.

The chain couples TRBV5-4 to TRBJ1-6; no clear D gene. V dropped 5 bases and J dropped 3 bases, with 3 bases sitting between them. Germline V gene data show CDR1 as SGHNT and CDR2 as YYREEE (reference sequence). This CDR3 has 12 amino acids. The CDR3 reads CASRGYNSPLHF. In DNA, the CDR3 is TGTGCCAGCAGGGGCTATAATTCACCCCTCCACTTT.

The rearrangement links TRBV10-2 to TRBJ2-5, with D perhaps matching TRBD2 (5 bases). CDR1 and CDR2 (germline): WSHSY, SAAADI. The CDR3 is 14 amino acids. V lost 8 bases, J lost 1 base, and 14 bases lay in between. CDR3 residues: CASGLGGPQETQYF. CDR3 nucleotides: TGCGCCAGCGGCCTCGGAGGTCCCCAAGAGACCCAGTACTTC.

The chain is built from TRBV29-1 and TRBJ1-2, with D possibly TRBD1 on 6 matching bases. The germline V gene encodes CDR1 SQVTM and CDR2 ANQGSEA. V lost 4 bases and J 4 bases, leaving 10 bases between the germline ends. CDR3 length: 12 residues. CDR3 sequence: CSVAGGVYGYTF. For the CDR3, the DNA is TGCAGCGTTGCCGGGGGCGTCTATGGCTACACCTTC. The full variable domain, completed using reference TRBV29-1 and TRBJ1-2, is SAVISQKPSRDICQRGTSLTIQCQVDSQVTMMFWYRQQPGQSLTLIATANQGSEATYESGFVIDKFPISRPNLTFSTLTVSNMSPEDSSIYLCSVAGGVYGYTFGSGTRLTVV.

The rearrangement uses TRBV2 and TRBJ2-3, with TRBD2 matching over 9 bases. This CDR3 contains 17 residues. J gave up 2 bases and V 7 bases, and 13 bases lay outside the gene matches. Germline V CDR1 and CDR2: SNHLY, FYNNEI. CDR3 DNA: TGTGCCAGCATAAGAGACTCTACTAGCGGGTCCACAGATACGCAGTATTTT. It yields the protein CASIRDSTSGSTDTQYF.